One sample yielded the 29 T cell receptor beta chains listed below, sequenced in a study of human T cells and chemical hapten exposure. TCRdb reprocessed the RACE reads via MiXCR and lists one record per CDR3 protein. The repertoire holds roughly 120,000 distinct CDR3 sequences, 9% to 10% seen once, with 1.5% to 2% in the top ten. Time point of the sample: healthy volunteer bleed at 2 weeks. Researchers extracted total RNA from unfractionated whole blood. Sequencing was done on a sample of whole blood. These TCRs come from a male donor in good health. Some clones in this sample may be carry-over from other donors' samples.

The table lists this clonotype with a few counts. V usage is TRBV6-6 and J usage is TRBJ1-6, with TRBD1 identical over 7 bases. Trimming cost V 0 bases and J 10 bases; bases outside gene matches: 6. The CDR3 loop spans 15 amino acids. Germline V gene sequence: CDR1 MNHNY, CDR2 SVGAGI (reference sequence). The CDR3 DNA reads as TGTGCCAGCAGTTACTCGCCAGGGGGGAAATCACCCCTCCACTTT. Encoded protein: CASSYSPGGKSPLHF.

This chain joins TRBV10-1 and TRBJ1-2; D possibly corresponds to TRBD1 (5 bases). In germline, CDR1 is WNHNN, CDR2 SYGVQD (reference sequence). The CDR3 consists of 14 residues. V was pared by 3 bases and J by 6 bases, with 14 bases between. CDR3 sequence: CASSEDAGMNGYTF. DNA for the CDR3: TGCGCCAGCAGTGAAGACGCAGGGATGAATGGCTACACCTTC.

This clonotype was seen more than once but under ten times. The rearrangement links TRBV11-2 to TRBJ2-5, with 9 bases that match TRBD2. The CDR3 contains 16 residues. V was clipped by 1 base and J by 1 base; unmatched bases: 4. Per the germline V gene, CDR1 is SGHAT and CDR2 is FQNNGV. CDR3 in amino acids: CASSLVPSGAQETQYF. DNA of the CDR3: TGTGCCAGCAGCTTAGTGCCTAGCGGGGCCCAAGAGACCCAGTACTTC.

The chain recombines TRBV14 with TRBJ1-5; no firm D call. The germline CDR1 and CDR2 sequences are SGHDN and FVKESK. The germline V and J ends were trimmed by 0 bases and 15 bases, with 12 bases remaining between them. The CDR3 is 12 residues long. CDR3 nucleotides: TGTGCCAGCAGCCAAGATCGCGGAGGACTGCATTTT. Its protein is CASSQDRGGLHF.

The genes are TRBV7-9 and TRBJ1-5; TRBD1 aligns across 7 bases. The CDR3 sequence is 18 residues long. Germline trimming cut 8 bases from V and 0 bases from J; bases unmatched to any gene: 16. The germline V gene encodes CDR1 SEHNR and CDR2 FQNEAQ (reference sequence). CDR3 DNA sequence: TGTGCCAGCGCGAATGACAGGGAATCGGGGAATAGCAATCAGCCCCAGCATTTT. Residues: CASANDRESGNSNQPQHF.

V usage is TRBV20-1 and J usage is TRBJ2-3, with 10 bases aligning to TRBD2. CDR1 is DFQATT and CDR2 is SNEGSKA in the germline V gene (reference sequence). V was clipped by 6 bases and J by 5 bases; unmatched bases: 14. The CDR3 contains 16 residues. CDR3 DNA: TGCAGTGCGACCCTCCTAGCGGGAGATTTAGGAGATACGCAGTATTTT. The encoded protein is CSATLLAGDLGDTQYF.

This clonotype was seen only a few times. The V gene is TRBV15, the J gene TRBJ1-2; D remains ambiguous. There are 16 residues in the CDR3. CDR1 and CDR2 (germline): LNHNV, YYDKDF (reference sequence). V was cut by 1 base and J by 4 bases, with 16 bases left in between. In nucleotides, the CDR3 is TGTGCCACCAGCAGAGTTCGGAGAGGTTCGGGCTATGGCTACACCTTC. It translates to CATSRVRRGSGYGYTF.

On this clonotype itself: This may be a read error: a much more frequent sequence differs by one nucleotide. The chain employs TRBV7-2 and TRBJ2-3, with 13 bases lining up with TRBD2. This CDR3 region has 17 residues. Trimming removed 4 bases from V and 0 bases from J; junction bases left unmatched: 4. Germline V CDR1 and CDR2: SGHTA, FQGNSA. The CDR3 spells CASSWTSGGVSTDTQYF. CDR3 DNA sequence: TGTGCCAGCAGCTGGACTAGCGGGGGAGTTAGCACAGATACGCAGTATTTT.

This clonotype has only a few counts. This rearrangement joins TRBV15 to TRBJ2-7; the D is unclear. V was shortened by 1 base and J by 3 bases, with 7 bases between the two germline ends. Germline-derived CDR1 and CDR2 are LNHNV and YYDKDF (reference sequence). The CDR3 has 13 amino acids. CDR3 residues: CATSRGLLYEQYF. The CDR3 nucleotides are TGTGCCACCAGCAGAGGACTTCTCTACGAGCAGTACTTC.

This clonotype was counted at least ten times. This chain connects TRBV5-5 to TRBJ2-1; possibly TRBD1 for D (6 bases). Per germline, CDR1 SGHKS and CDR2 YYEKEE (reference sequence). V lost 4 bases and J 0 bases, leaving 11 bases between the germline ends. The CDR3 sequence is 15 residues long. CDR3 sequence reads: CASSLQGSSYNEQFF. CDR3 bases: TGTGCCAGCAGCCTACAGGGCAGCTCCTACAATGAGCAGTTCTTC.

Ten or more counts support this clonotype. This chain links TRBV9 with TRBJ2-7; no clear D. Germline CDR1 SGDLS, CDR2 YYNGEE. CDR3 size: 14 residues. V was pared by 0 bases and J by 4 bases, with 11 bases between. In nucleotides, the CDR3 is TGTGCCAGCAGCGTAGGGCTGTACGGATACGAGCAGTACTTC. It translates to CASSVGLYGYEQYF.

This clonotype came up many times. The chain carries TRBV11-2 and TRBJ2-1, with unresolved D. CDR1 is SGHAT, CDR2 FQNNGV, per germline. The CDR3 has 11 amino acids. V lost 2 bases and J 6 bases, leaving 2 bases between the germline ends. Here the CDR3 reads CASSLINEQFF. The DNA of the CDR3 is TGTGCCAGCAGCTTAATCAATGAGCAGTTCTTC.

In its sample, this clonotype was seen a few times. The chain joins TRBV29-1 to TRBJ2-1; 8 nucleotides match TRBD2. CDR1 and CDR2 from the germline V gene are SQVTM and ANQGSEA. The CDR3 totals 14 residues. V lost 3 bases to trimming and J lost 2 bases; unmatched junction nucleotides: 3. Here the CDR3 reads CSVERGEAYNEQFF. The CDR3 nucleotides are TGCAGCGTTGAGCGGGGGGAGGCCTACAATGAGCAGTTCTTC.

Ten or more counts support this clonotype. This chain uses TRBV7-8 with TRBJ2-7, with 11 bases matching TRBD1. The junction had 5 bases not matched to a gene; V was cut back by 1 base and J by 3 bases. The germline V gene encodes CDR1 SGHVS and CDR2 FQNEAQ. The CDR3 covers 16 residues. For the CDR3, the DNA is TGTGCCAGCAGCTTAGGGCCGGGACAGGGGGACTACGAGCAGTACTTC. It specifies CASSLGPGQGDYEQYF. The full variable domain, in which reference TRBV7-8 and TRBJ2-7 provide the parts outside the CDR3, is GAGVSQSPRYKVAKRGQDVALRCDPISGHVSLFWYQQALGQGPEFLTYFQNEAQLDKSGLPSDRFFAERPEGSVSTLKIQRTQQEDSAVYLCASSLGPGQGDYEQYFGPGTRLTVT.

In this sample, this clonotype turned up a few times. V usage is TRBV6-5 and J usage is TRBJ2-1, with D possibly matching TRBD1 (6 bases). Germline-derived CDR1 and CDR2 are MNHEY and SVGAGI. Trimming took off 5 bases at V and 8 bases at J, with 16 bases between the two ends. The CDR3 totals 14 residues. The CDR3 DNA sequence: TGTGCCAGCAGTCCAGGGGCAGAGGGAGATGAGCAGTTCTTC. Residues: CASSPGAEGDEQFF.

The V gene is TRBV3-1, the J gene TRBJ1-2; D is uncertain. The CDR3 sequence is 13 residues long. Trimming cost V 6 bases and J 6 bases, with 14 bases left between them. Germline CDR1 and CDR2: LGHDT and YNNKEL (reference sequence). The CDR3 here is CASRPDRHNGYTF. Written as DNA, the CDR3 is TGTGCCAGCAGACCGGACCGGCACAATGGCTACACCTTC.

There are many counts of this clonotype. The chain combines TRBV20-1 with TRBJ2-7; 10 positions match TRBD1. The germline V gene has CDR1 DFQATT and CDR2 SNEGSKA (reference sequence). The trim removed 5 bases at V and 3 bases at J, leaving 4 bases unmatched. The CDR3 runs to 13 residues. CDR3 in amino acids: CSAAGQGIYEQYF. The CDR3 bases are TGCAGTGCTGCGGGACAGGGGATCTACGAGCAGTACTTC.

The CDR3, as DNA: TGTGCCAGCGGGGGCAGCCAAGAGACCCAGTACTTC. Encoded protein: CASGGSQETQYF. The rearrangement links TRBV5-4 to TRBJ2-5, with TRBD1 as a possible D gene (6 bases). The CDR3 extends over 12 amino acids. Germline V lookup: CDR1 SGHNT, CDR2 YYREEE (reference sequence). Trimming removed 7 bases at V and 1 base at J, with 8 bases between.

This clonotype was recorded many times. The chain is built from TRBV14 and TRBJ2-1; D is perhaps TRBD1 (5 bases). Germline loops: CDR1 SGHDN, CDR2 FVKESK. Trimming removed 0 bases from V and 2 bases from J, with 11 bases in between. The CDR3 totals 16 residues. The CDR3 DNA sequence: TGTGCCAGCAGCCAAGATGGCGGACAAACCTACAATGAGCAGTTCTTC. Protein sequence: CASSQDGGQTYNEQFF. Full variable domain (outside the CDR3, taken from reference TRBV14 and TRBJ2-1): EAGVTQFPSHSVIEKGQTVTLRCDPISGHDNLYWYRRVMGKEIKFLLHFVKESKQDESGMPNNRFLAERTGGTYSTLKVQPAELEDSGVYFCASSQDGGQTYNEQFFGPGTRLTVL.

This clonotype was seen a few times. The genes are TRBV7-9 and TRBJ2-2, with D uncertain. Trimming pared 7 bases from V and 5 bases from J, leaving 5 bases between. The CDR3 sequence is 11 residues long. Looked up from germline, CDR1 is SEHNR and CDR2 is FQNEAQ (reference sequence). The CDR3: CASIGTGELFF. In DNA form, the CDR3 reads TGTGCCAGCATCGGGACCGGGGAGCTGTTTTTT.

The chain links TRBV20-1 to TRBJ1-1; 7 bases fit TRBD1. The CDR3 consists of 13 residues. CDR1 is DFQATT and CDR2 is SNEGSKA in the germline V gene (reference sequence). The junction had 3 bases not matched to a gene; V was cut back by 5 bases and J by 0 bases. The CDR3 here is CSASGQLNTEAFF. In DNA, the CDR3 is TGCAGTGCTTCGGGACAGTTGAACACTGAAGCTTTCTTT.

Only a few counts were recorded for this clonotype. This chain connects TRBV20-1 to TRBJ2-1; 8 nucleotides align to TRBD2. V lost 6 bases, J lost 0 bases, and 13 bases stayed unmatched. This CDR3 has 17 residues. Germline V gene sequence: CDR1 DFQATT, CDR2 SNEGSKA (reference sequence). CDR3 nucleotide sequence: TGCAGTGCCCCATTGGCGGGAGGTGGGAGCTCCTACAATGAGCAGTTCTTC. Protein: CSAPLAGGGSSYNEQFF.

The CDR3 DNA sequence: TGTGCCAGCAGTTTATCGGCAGGGGGTGGTGGCTACACCTTC. This sequence encodes CASSLSAGGGGYTF. J is TRBJ1-2 and V is TRBV27, with 7 bases identical to TRBD1. The V segment lost 0 bases and the J segment 7 bases; nucleotides outside the gene matches: 5. The germline CDR1 and CDR2 sequences are MNHEY and SMNVEV (reference sequence). CDR3 length equals 14 residues.

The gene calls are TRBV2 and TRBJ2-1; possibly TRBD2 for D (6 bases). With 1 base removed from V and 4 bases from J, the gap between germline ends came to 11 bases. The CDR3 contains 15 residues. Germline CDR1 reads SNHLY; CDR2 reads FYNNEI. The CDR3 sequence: CASSEDRGLYNEQFF. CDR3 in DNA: TGTGCCAGCAGTGAAGATCGGGGGTTGTACAATGAGCAGTTCTTC. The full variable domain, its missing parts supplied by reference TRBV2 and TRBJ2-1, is EPEVTQTPSHQVTQMGQEVILRCVPISNHLYFYWYRQILGQKVEFLVSFYNNEISEKSEIFDDQFSVERPDGSNFTLKIRSTKLEDSAMYFCASSEDRGLYNEQFFGPGTRLTVL.

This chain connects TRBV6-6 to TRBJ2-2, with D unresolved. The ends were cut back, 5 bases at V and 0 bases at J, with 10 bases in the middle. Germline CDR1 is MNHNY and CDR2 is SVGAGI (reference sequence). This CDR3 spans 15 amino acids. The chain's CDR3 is CASSPFFANTGELFF. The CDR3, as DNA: TGTGCCAGCAGTCCATTTTTCGCGAACACCGGGGAGCTGTTTTTT.

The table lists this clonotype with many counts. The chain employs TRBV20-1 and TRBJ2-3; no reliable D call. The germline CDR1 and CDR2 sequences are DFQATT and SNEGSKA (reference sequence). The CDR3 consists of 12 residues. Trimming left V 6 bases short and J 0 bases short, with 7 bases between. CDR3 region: CSAPASTDTQYF. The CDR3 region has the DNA TGCAGTGCCCCGGCGAGCACAGATACGCAGTATTTT.

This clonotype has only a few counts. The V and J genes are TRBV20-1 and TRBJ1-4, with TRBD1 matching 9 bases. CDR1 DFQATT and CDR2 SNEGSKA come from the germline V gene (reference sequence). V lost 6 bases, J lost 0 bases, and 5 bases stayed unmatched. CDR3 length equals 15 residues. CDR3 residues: CSAVDRGSTNEKLFF. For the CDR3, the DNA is TGCAGTGCCGTGGACAGGGGTTCAACTAATGAAAAACTGTTTTTT.

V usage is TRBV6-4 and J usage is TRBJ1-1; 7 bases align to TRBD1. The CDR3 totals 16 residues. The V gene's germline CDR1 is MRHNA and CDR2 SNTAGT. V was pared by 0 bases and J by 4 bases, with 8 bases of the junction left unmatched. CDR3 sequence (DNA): TGTGCCAGCAGTGACTCGACTCCGGGACAGTCCACTGAAGCTTTCTTT. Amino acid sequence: CASSDSTPGQSTEAFF.

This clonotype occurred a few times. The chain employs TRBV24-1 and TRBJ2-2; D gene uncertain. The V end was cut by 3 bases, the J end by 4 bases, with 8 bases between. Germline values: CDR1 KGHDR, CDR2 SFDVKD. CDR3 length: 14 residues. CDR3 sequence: CATSDPDGTGELFF. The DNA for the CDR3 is TGTGCCACCAGTGATCCGGACGGCACCGGGGAGCTGTTTTTT.